This TCR beta chain derives from a study of cytomegalovirus exposure and HLA in healthy donors. With 60 Vbeta and 13 Jbeta primers, the PCR was carried out. Clones were read by immunoSEQ multiplex PCR, and TCRdb kept only the in-frame ones, dropping some. The table includes about 270,000 clones, under 80% detected once. Germline V gene lookup returns CDR1 MNHEY and CDR2 SMNVEV (reference sequence). The CDR3 consists of 14 residues. V gave up 4 bases and J gave up 5 bases; unmatched junction bases: 7. Sequenced: PBMCs. This clonotype was sampled from a female donor in good health and CMV-seronegative. The chain employs TRBV27 and TRBJ2-7; the match to TRBD2 covers 8 bases. Written as DNA, the CDR3 is TGTGCCAGCAGTTCCCCGGGGGGGAGTGACGAGCAGTACTTC. It encodes CASSSPGGSDEQYF.